Detailed here is one TCR beta chain. The antigen is not known. Some clones are missing from TCRdb's copy, which holds only in-frame ones; the method was immunoSEQ multiplex PCR. The sample has around 550,000 clones; 96% are singletons. The data belong to a study of shared clonotypes between healthy human individuals. Study-wide points: Clonotypes not shared had lower generation probabilities than those common to all four donors. Limited genetic and exposure-history diversity came from having few donors.

The CDR3 extends over 16 amino acids. The donors were all Caucasian adults (living in Nashville, Tennessee). The chain joins TRBV21-1 to TRBJ2-5; the table's D call of TRBD1 was not tested on the DNA. TRBV21-1 has pseudogene status. The specimen was naive CD4+ T cells sorted from blood. Sample subset: CD45RA+ positively selected. This sequence originates from a woman between 25 and 40 years old in good health. The CDR3 DNA sequence: TGTGCCAGCAGCAAAGGGGACAGGGATCTCCAAGAGACCCAGTACTTC. It encodes CASSKGDRDLQETQYF.